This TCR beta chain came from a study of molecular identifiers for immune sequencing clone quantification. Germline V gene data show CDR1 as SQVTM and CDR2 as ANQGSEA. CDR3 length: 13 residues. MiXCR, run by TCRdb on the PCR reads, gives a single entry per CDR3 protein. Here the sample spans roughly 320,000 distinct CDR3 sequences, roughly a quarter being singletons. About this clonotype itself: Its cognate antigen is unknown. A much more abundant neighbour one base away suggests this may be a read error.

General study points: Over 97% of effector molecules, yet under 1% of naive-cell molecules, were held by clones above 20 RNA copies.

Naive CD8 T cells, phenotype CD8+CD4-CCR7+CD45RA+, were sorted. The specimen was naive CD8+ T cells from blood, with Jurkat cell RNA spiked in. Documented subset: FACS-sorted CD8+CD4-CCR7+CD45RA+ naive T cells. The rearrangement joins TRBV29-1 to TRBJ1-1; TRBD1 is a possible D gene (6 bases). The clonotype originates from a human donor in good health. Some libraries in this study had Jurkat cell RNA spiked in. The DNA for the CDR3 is TGCAGCGTTGAAGTAGACAGGAACGCTGAAGCTTTCTTT. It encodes CSVEVDRNAEAFF.